This T cell receptor beta chain stems from a study of metastatic and nonmetastatic thyroid tumors. Every patient was untreated before thyroid surgery. TCRdb re-clonotyped the PCR reads through MiXCR. This sample has 15,000 to 20,000 clones; less than 40% occur once, and the top ten carry 17%. The CDR3 has 16 amino acids. Trimming cost V 5 bases and J 6 bases; bases outside gene matches: 15. Germline V lookup: CDR1 MNHNS, CDR2 SASEGT. This receptor was obtained from a female donor with papillary thyroid cancer or a benign thyroid nodule (not recorded which). Some clones in this sample may be carry-over from other donors' samples. The chain uses TRBV6-1 and TRBJ2-7; 8 bases agree with TRBD2. The sequencing input was tumor tissue. CDR3 region: CASSLREGLERTEQYF. The CDR3 DNA reads TGTGCCAGCAGTCTTCGGGAGGGACTAGAGAGGACCGAGCAGTACTTC.